The T cell receptor (beta chain) described here comes from a study of cytomegalovirus exposure and HLA in healthy donors. Study findings and constraints: In a later analysis, HLA-associated TCR beta chains were more clonally expanded than equally common others. Among TCR beta chains, those listed as cytomegalovirus-associated numbered over 150.

V shed 4 bases and J 6 bases; nucleotides not matched to a gene: 5. From germline, CDR1 is LNHDA and CDR2 SQIVND (reference sequence). The CDR3 runs 15 residues. PCR was performed using 60 Vbeta and 13 Jbeta primers. The data were produced by immunoSEQ multiplex PCR, yet TCRdb's version contains in-frame clones alone and is incomplete. Among 80,000 to 100,000 clones listed, over 65% were seen once. This clone showed up just a few times. The antigen is not known. Sequencing was carried out using PBMCs. The V gene is TRBV19, the J gene TRBJ1-6; 8 positions agree with TRBD1. This TCR was sampled from a young woman in good health and CMV-seropositive. For the CDR3, the DNA is TGTGCCAGTAGTACCGGACAGGGAGCTAATTCACCCCTCCACTTT. Its translation is CASSTGQGANSPLHF.